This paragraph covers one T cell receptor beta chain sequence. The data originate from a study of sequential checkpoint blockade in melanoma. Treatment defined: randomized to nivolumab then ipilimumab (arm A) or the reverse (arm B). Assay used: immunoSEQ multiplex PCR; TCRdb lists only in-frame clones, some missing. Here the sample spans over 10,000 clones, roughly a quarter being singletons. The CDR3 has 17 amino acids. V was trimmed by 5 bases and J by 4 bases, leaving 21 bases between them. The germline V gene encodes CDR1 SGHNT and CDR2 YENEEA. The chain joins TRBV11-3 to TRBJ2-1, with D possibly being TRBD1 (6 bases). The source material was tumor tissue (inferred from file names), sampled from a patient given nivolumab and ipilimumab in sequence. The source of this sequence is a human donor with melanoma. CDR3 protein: CASSSRERGHLYNEQFF. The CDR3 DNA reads TGTGCCAGCAGCAGCAGGGAACGGGGACATCTTTACAATGAGCAGTTCTTC.